There are a few counts of the clone carrying this TCR beta chain. The data belong to a study of low-dose radiotherapy and immunotherapy resistance in tumors. TCR amplification involved 20 PCR cycles with a constant-region primer and V-primer adapter. A single record per CDR3 protein comes from TCRdb applying MiXCR to the reads. The profile shows about 52,000 distinct CDR3 sequences, approximately 33% of them singletons. Germline CDR1 and CDR2: MDHEN and SYDVKM. With 2 bases removed from V and 2 bases from J, the gap between germline ends came to 12 bases. The CDR3 covers 16 residues. Stated time point: after trial treatment. The treatment was: LDRT plus nivolumab, ipilimumab, low-dose cyclophosphamide and aspirin (RACIN trial). Each eligible patient had an advanced solid tumor, and these tumors lacked tumor-infiltrating lymphocytes.

This chain uses TRBV28 with TRBJ1-4; possibly TRBD1 for D (5 bases). The source of this sequence is a male donor with rectosigmoid adenocarcinoma. This material consisted of PBMCs, taken after low-dose radiotherapy plus immunotherapy. The CDR3 bases are TGTGCCAGCAGTTTAAGTCCGGGGCCGACTAATGAAAAACTGTTTTTT. Residues: CASSLSPGPTNEKLFF.